Below are 5 T cell receptor beta chains sequenced from a single sample in a study of beta chain features in type 1 diabetes. Findings of the study overall: All four CD4+ subsets of Type 1 diabetes patients contained TCRB CDR3s that were moderately but significantly shorter.

Sequenced material consisted of expressed TCRB transcripts (all of the isolated RNA was reverse transcribed). Sequencing used immunoSEQ multiplex PCR; TCRdb keeps in-frame clones, though not all of them. The data hold hundreds of thousands of clones, with 10% to 15% observed a single time. Their antigen targets remain unknown. The sample taken for sequencing was naive CD4+ T cells from blood. These receptors were obtained from a man in his late teens or twenties with type 1 diabetes.

The chain links TRBV30 to TRBJ1-1; D remains unclear. CDR3 size: 11 residues. Trimming removed 2 bases from V and 8 bases from J, with 9 bases in between. In germline, CDR1 is GTSNPN, CDR2 SVGIG (reference sequence). The CDR3 is CAWSTTLEAFF. CDR3 DNA: TGTGCCTGGAGTACGACTCTCGAAGCTTTCTTT.

This clone has more than one count but fewer than ten. J is TRBJ1-2 and V is TRBV25-1; D possibly corresponds to TRBD1 (6 bases). The germline gives CDR1 MGHDK, CDR2 SYGVNS. The CDR3 contains 15 residues. With 3 bases removed from V and 8 bases from J, the gap between germline ends came to 19 bases. The CDR3 loop reads CASSESGAPGGGYTF. Here the CDR3 DNA reads TGTGCCAGCAGTGAGTCAGGGGCGCCCGGAGGCGGCTACACCTTC.

This clone was picked up a small number of times. This chain connects TRBV29-1 to TRBJ2-1; no firm D call. The CDR3 runs 14 residues. Per the germline V gene, CDR1 is SQVTM and CDR2 is ANQGSEA. The V end was cut by 6 bases, the J end by 2 bases, with 14 bases between. DNA of the CDR3: TGCAGCGTCGCTCAGGTTACAGCCTACAATGAGCAGTTCTTC. Translation gives CSVAQVTAYNEQFF.

A remark on this clone: This specimen includes other DNA sequences encoding the same CDR3. This chain joins TRBV2 and TRBJ2-1, with D possibly TRBD2 on 6 matching bases. CDR1 is SNHLY, CDR2 FYNNEI, per germline. Trimming removed 8 bases at V and 0 bases at J, with 11 bases between. The CDR3 runs 14 residues. For the CDR3, the DNA is TGTGCCAGCTCGGGGGTAAGCTCCTACAATGAGCAGTTCTTC. Translated, it gives CASSGVSSYNEQFF.

The chain has TRBV9 and TRBJ2-3, with 12 positions matching TRBD1. In germline, CDR1 is SGDLS, CDR2 YYNGEE. The trim removed 2 bases at V and 4 bases at J, leaving 5 bases unmatched. The CDR3 is made up of 16 amino acids. The CDR3 spells CASSVSGTGGADTQYF. The CDR3 bases are TGTGCCAGCAGCGTTTCCGGGACAGGGGGCGCAGATACGCAGTATTTT.